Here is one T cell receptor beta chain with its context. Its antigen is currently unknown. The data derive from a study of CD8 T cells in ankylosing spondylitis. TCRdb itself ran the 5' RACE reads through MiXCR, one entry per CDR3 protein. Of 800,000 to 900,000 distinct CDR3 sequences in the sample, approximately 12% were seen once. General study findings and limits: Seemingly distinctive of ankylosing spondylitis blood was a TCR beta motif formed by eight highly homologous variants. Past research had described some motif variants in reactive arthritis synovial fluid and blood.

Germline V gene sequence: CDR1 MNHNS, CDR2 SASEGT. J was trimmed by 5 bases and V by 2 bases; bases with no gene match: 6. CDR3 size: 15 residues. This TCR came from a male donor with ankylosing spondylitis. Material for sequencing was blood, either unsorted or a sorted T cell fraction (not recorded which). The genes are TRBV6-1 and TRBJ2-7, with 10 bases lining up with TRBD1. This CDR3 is CASSEPGQGTDEQYF. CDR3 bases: TGTGCCAGCAGTGAACCGGGACAGGGGACCGACGAGCAGTACTTC.